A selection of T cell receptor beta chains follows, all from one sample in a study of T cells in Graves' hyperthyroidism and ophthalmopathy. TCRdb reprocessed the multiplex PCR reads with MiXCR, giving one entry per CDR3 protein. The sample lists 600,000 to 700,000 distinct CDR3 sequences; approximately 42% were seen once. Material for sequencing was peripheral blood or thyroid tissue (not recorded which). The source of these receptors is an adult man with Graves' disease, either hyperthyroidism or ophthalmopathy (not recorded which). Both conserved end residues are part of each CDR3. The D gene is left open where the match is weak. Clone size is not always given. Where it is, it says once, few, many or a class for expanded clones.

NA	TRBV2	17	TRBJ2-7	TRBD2	CASSRDPPAGEMREQYF	TGCGCCAGCAGCCGTGATCCCCCAGCGGGAGAAATGCGCGAGCAGTACTTC
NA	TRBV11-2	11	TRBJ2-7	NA	CASSAGRGQYF	TGTGCCAGCAGCGCCGGTCGGGGGCAGTACTTC
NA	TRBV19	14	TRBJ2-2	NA	CASSMYQGTGELFF	TGTGCCAGTAGTATGTACCAGGGAACCGGGGAGCTGTTTTTT
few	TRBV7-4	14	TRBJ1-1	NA	CASSLVQFNTEAFF	TGTGCCAGCAGCTTGGTCCAGTTTAACACTGAAGCTTTCTTT
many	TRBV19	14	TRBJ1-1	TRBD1	CASSGQGLDTEAFF	TGTGCCAGTAGTGGACAGGGTCTTGACACTGAAGCTTTCTTT
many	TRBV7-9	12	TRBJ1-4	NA	CASSSYDEKLFF	TGTGCCAGCAGCTCTTACGACGAAAAACTGTTTTTT
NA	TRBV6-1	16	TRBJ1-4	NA	CASREKTEATNEKLFF	TGTGCCAGCAGGGAAAAAACAGAGGCAACTAATGAAAAACTGTTTTTT
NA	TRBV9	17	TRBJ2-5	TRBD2	CASSVGLAGGMKETQYF	TGTGCCAGCAGCGTAGGGCTAGCGGGAGGGATGAAAGAGACCCAGTACTTC
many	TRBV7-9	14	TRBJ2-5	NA	CASSLQVVQETQYF	TGTGCCAGCAGCTTACAGGTCGTACAAGAGACCCAGTACTTC
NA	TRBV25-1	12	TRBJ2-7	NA	CASRRGGYEQYF	TGTGCCAGCAGACGTGGAGGGTACGAGCAGTACTTC
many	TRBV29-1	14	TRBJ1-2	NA	CSVEEGVTFYGYTF	TGCAGCGTTGAAGAGGGAGTGACCTTCTATGGCTACACCTTC
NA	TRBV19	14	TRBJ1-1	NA	CASSISLRGDEAFF	TGTGCCAGTAGTATTTCCCTGAGGGGAGATGAAGCTTTCTTT
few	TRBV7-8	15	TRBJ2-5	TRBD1	CASSSGTGAKETQYF	TGTGCCAGCAGCTCCGGGACAGGGGCAAAAGAGACCCAGTACTTC
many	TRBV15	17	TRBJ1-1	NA	CATSRGNGPGRNTEAFF	TGTGCCACCAGCAGAGGTAACGGGCCAGGACGGAACACTGAAGCTTTCTTT
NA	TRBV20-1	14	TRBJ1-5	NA	CSAREKGANQPQHF	TGCAGTGCTAGAGAAAAAGGGGCGAATCAGCCCCAGCATTTT
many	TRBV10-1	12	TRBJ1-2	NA	CASATGGSGYTF	TGCGCCAGCGCCACGGGCGGGTCTGGCTACACCTTC
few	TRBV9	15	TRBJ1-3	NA	CASSRDTRSGNTIYF	TGTGCCAGCAGCCGAGACACCCGCTCTGGAAACACCATATATTTT
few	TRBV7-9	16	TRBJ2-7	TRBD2	CASSSRTSRSSYEQYF	TGTGCCAGCAGCTCCAGGACTAGCAGAAGCTCCTACGAGCAGTACTTC
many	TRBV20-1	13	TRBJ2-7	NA	CSARGSGPSEQYF	TGCAGTGCTAGAGGTTCAGGGCCCTCCGAGCAGTACTTC
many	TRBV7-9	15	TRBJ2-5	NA	CASSPVDSNQETQYF	TGTGCCAGCAGCCCCGTCGACTCAAACCAAGAGACCCAGTACTTC
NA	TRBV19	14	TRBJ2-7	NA	CASSIGGNSYEQYF	TGTGCCAGTAGTATAGGGGGAAACTCCTACGAGCAGTACTTC
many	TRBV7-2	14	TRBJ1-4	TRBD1	CASSPGQANEKLFF	TGTGCCAGCAGCCCGGGACAGGCAAATGAAAAACTGTTTTTT
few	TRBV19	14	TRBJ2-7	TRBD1	CASSFGDREYEQYF	TGTGCCAGTAGTTTCGGAGACAGGGAATACGAGCAGTACTTC
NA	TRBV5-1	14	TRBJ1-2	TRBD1	CASCRGTAGYGYTF	TGCGCCAGCTGTCGCGGGACAGCAGGATATGGCTACACCTTC
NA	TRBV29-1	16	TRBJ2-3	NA	CSVEDKLNPRPDTQYF	TGCAGCGTTGAAGACAAGTTGAACCCTAGGCCAGATACGCAGTATTTT
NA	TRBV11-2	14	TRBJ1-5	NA	CASSPENSNQPQHF	TGTGCCAGCAGCCCAGAAAATAGCAATCAGCCCCAGCATTTT
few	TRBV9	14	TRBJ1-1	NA	CASSPQLMNTEAFF	TGTGCCAGCAGTCCCCAGCTCATGAACACTGAAGCTTTCTTT
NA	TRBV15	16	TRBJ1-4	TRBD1	CATSRERTGANEKLFF	TGTGCCACCAGCAGAGAACGGACAGGGGCGAATGAAAAACTGTTTTTT
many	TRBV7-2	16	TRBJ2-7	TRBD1	CASSLVPGQGVYEQYF	TGTGCCAGCAGCTTAGTCCCGGGACAGGGTGTGTACGAGCAGTACTTC
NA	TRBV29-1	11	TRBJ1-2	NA	CSVGGGLGYTF	TGCAGCGTGGGCGGGGGGCTCGGCTACACCTTC
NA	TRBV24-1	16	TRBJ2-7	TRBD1	CATSERTGTGIYEQYF	TGTGCCACCAGTGAAAGAACCGGGACAGGGATTTACGAGCAGTACTTC
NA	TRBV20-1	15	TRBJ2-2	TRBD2	CSARDSASGVRELFF	TGCAGTGCTAGAGATTCGGCTAGCGGAGTTAGGGAGCTGTTTTTT
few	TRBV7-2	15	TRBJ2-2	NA	CASSNSGSNTGELFF	TGCGCCAGCAGCAATAGCGGATCGAACACCGGGGAGCTGTTTTTT
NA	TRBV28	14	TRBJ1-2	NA	CASSVTGLNYGYTF	TGTGCCAGCAGTGTGACAGGCCTGAACTATGGCTACACCTTC
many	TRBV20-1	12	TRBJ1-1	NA	CSAVQGNTEAFF	TGCAGTGCGGTACAGGGGAACACTGAAGCTTTCTTT
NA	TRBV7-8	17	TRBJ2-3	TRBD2	CASSQGPSGSSHDTQYF	TGCGCCAGCAGCCAAGGTCCCAGCGGGAGTTCCCACGATACGCAGTATTTT
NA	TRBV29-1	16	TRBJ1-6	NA	CSARVSGKAGNSPLHF	TGCAGTGCTAGAGTTTCGGGGAAAGCGGGGAATTCACCCCTCCACTTT
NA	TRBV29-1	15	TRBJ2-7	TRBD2	CSQRGLAGDAYEQYF	TGCAGCCAACGGGGACTAGCGGGGGACGCCTACGAGCAGTACTTC
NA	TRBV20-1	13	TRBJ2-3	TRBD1	CSARAGQGDTQYF	TGCAGTGCTAGAGCGGGACAGGGGGATACGCAGTATTTT
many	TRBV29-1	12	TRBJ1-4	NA	CSVFTPREKLFF	TGCAGCGTTTTCACGCCTCGTGAAAAACTGTTTTTT
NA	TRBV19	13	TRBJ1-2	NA	CASSIDGGGDYTF	TGTGCCAGTAGTATCGACGGCGGGGGGGACTACACCTTC
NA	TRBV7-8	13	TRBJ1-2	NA	CASSPRQGNGYTF	TGTGCCAGCAGCCCGCGGCAGGGGAATGGCTACACCTTC
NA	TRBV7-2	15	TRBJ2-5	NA	CASSLAGGVWETQYF	TGTGCCAGCAGCTTAGCAGGGGGAGTATGGGAGACCCAGTACTTC
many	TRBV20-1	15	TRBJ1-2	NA	CSARESGALNYGYTF	TGCAGTGCTAGAGAGTCAGGGGCCCTAAACTATGGCTACACCTTC
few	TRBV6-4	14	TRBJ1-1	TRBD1	CASDSGQLNTEAFF	TGTGCCAGTGATTCGGGACAGCTGAACACTGAAGCTTTCTTT
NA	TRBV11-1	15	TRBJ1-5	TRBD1	CAWSQGQDRNQPQHF	TGTGCCTGGAGTCAGGGACAGGACCGAAATCAGCCCCAGCATTTT
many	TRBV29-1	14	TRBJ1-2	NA	CSGDADPTSYGYTF	TGCAGCGGGGATGCAGACCCCACCTCCTATGGCTACACCTTC
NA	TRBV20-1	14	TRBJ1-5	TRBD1	CSARGDSSNQPQHF	TGCAGTGCTAGGGGGGACAGTAGCAATCAGCCCCAGCATTTT
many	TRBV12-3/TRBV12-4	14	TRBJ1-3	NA	CASSRGDSGNTIYF	TGTGCCAGCTCAAGGGGGGACTCTGGAAACACCATATATTTT
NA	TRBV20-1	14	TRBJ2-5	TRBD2	CSAVRAAGAETQYF	TGCAGTGCTGTCCGGGCGGCGGGAGCCGAGACCCAGTACTTC
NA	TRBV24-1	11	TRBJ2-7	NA	CATSEEAEQYF	TGTGCCACCAGTGAGGAAGCAGAGCAGTACTTC
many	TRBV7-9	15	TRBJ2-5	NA	CASSSLSGLKETQYF	TGTGCCAGCAGCTCTTTATCGGGACTCAAAGAGACCCAGTACTTC